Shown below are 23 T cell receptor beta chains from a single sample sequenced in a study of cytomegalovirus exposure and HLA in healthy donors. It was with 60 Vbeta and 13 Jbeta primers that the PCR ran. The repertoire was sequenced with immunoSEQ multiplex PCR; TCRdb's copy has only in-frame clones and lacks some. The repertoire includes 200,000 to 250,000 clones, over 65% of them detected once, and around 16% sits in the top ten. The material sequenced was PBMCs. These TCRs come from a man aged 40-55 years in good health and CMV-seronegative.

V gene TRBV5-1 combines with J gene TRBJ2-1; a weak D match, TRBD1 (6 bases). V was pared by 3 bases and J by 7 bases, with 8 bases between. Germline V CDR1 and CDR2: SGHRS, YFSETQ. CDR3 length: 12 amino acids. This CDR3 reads CASSSRGNEQFF. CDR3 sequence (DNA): TGCGCCAGCAGCTCCAGGGGTAATGAGCAGTTCTTC.

The CDR3 reads CASSLAQGGEQYF. For the CDR3, the DNA is TGTGCCAGCAGCTTAGCGCAGGGTGGCGAGCAGTACTTC. The chain couples TRBV7-9 to TRBJ2-5, with D possibly being TRBD1 (5 bases). The J call may not be correct, given that the DNA end is closer to TRBJ2-7. The CDR3 sequence is 13 residues long. The germline V gene encodes CDR1 SEHNR and CDR2 FQNEAQ (reference sequence).

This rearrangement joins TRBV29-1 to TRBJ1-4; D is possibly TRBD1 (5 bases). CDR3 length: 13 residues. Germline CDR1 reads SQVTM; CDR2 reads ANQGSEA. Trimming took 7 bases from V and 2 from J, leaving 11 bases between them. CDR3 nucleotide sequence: TGCAGCGCCGGCGGGGCCACTAATGAAAAACTGTTTTTT. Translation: CSAGGATNEKLFF.

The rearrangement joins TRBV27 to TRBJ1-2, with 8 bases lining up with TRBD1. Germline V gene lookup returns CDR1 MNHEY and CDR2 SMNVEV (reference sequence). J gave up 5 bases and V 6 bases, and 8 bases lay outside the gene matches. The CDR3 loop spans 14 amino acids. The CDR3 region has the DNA TGTGCCAGCAGGTGGGGCAGGGGGCAATATGGCTACACCTTC. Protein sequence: CASRWGRGQYGYTF.

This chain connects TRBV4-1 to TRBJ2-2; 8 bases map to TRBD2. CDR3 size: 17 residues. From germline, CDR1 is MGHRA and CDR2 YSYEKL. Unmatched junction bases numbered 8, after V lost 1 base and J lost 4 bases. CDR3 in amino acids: CASSQATSGRSTGELFF. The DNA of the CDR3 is TGCGCCAGCAGCCAAGCTACTAGCGGTCGGAGCACCGGGGAGCTGTTTTTT.

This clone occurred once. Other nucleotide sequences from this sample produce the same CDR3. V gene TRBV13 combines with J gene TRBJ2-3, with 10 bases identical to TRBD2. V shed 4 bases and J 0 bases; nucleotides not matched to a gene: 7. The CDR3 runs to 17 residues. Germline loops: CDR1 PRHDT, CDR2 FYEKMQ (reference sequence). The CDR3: CASSWRTTSGSTDTQYF. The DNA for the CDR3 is TGTGCCAGCAGCTGGCGGACGACTAGCGGGAGCACAGATACGCAGTATTTT.

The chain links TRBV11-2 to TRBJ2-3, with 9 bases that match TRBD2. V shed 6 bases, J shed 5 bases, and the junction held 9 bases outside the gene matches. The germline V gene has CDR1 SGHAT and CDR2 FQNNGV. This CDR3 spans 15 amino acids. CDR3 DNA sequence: TGTGCCAGCAGTATTAGCGGGAGCTTGAAAGATACGCAGTATTTT. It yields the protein CASSISGSLKDTQYF.

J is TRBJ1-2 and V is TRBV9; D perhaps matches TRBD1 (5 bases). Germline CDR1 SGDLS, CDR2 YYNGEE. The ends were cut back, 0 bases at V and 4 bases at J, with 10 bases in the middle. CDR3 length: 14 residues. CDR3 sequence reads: CASSVGQGGYGYTF. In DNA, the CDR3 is TGTGCCAGCAGCGTAGGGCAGGGAGGCTATGGCTACACCTTC.

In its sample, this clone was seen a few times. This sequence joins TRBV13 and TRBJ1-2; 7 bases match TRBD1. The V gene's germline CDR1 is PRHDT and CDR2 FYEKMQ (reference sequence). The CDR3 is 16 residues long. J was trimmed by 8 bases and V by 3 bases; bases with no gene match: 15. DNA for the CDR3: TGTGCCAGCAGCTTGAGCGCGGTAGACAGGGTATCGGGCTACACCTTC. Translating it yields CASSLSAVDRVSGYTF.

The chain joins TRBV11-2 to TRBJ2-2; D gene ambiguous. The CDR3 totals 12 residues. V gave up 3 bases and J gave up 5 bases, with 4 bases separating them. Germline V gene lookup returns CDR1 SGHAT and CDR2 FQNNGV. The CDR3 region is CASSFSTGELFF. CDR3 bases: TGTGCCAGCAGCTTTTCTACCGGGGAGCTGTTTTTT. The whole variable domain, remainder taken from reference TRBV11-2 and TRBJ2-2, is EAGVAQSPRYKIIEKRQSVAFWCNPISGHATLYWYQQILGQGPKLLIQFQNNGVVDDSQLPKDRFSAERLKGVDSTLKIQPAKLEDSAVYLCASSFSTGELFFGEGSRLTVL.

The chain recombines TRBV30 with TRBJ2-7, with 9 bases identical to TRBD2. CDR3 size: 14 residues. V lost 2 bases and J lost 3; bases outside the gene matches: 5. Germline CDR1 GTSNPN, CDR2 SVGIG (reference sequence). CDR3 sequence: CAWSFSGRDYEQYF. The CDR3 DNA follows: TGTGCCTGGAGTTTTAGCGGGAGAGACTACGAGCAGTACTTC. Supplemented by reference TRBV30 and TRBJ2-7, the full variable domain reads SQTIHQWPATLVQPVGSPLSLECTVEGTSNPNLYWYRQAAGRGLQLLFYSVGIGQISSEVPQNLSASRPQDRQFILSSKKLLLSDSGFYLCAWSFSGRDYEQYFGPGTRLTVT.

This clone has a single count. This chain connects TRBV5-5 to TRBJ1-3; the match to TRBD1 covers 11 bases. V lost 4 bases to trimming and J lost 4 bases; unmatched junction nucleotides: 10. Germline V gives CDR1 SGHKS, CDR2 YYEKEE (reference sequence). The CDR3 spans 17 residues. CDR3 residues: CASSPRTDRGLGNTIYF. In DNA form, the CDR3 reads TGTGCCAGCAGCCCTCGGACGGACAGGGGGCTAGGAAACACCATATATTTT.

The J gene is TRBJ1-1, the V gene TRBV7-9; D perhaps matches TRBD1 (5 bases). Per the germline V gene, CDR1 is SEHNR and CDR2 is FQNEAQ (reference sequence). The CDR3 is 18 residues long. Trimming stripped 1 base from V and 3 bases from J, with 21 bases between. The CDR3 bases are TGTGCCAGCAGCTTAGAGGTACGGCTCAGGGATCAGGACACTGAAGCTTTCTTT. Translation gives CASSLEVRLRDQDTEAFF.

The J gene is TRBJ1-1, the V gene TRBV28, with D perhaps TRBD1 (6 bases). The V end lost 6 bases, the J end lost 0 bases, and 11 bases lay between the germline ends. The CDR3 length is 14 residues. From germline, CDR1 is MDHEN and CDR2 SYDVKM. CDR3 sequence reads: CASRPGQLNTEAFF. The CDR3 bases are TGTGCCAGCAGGCCGGGACAACTGAACACTGAAGCTTTCTTT.

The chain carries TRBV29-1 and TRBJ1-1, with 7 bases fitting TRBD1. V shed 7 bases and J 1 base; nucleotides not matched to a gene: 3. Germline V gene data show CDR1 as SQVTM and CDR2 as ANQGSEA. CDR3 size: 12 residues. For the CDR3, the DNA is TGCAGCGCAGACAGGGCGAACACTGAAGCTTTCTTT. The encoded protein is CSADRANTEAFF.

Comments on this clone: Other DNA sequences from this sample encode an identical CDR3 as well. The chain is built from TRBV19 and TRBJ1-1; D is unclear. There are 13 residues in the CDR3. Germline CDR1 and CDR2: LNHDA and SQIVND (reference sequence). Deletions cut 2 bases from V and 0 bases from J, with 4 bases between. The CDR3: CASSISVNTEAFF. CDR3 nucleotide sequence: TGTGCCAGTAGTATATCAGTGAACACTGAAGCTTTCTTT.

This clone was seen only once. The CDR3 DNA is TGTGCCTATAAAAAGGGGGATCTTCAGCCCCAGCATTTT. It translates to CAYKKGDLQPQHF. V usage is TRBV30 and J usage is TRBJ1-5, with a tentative D call TRBD1 (6 bases). V lost 7 bases to trimming and J lost 6 bases, with 16 bases between them. CDR3 length: 13 amino acids. The germline V gene encodes CDR1 GTSNPN and CDR2 SVGIG (reference sequence).

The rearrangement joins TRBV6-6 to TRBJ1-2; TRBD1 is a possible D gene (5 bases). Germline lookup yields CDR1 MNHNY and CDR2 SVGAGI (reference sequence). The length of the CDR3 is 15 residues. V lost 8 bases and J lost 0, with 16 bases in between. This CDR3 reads CASGRGVRTNYGYTF. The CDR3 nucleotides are TGTGCCAGCGGGCGGGGGGTCCGGACTAACTATGGCTACACCTTC.

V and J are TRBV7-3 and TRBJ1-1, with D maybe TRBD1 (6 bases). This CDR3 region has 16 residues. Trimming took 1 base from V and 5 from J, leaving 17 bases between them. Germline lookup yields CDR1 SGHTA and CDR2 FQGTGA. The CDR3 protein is CASSLNPAGVGTEAFF. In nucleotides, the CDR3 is TGTGCCAGCAGCTTAAACCCGGCAGGGGTGGGGACTGAAGCTTTCTTT.

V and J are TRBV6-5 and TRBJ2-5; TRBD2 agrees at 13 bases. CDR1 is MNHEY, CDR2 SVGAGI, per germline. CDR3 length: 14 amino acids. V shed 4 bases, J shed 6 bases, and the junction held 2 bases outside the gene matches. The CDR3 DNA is TGTGCCAGCAGTTTGACTAGCGGGAGGAAGACCCAGTACTTC. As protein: CASSLTSGRKTQYF.

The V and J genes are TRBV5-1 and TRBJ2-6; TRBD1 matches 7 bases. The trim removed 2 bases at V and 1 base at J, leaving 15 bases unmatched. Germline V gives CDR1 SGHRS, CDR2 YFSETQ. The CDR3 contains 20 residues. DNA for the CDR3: TGCGCCAGCAGCTTAAAATTAGGGACAGCCCCTAGATCTGGGGCCAACGTCCTGACTTTC. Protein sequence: CASSLKLGTAPRSGANVLTF.

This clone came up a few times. The CDR3 sequence is CASSYSIGGDEKLFF. The DNA of the CDR3 is TGTGCCAGCAGTTACTCGATCGGCGGGGATGAAAAACTGTTTTTT. V usage is TRBV6-5 and J usage is TRBJ1-4; D unresolved. Per the germline V gene, CDR1 is MNHEY and CDR2 is SVGAGI. CDR3 size: 15 residues. V was cut by 0 bases and J by 6 bases, with 11 bases left in between.

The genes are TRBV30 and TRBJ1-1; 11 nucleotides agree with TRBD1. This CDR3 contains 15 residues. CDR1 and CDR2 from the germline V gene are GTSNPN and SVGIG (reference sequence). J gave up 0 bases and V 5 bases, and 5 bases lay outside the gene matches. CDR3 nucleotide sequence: TGTGCCTGGGGACAGGGGGCTTTTATGAACACTGAAGCTTTCTTT. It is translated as CAWGQGAFMNTEAFF.